The TCR beta chain under discussion was sequenced for a study of PD-L1 blockade in urothelial cancer. Study-wide background: Analysis of blood occurred 3 weeks (second dose) and 6 weeks after treatment start. Counts from blood samples showed a median of 141,255 T cells.

To note about this clone: The antigen is undetermined.

Sequencing used immunoSEQ multiplex PCR; TCRdb keeps in-frame clones, though not all of them. The sample yields 120,000 or so clones, 86% seen once. Study observations and caveats: In blood sampled pretreatment, TCR clonality below the median predicted better survival.

J gave up 3 bases and V 4 bases, and 10 bases lay outside the gene matches. This CDR3 has 17 residues. Germline CDR1 MNHNS, CDR2 SASEGT. Time point here: peripheral blood 6 weeks after treatment start. The source was PBMCs, collected around atezolizumab (anti-PD-L1) treatment. The chain uses TRBV6-1 and TRBJ1-3; 9 bases are shared with TRBD1. This receptor was identified in a man between 50 and 59 years old with urothelial cancer. The CDR3 nucleotides are TGTGCCAGCAGTGTATCACCAGGGACAGGGAGTGGAAACACCATATATTTT. This gives the protein CASSVSPGTGSGNTIYF.